Listed here are 6 T cell receptor beta chains from one sample, sequenced in a study of shared clonotypes between healthy human individuals. Profiling relied on immunoSEQ multiplex PCR, and the TCRdb table lists in-frame clones only, not all of them. The data contain 1,400,000 or so clones, 98% of them singletons. The material sequenced was naive CD4+ T cells sorted from blood. Subset reported: CD45RA+ positively selected. These receptors were obtained from a man aged 30 to 45 in good health.

This rearrangement joins TRBV10-2 to TRBJ1-2, with TRBD1 identical over 8 bases. Germline CDR1 WSHSY, CDR2 SAAADI. The CDR3 is 14 amino acids. The trim removed 3 bases at V and 7 bases at J, leaving 7 bases unmatched. The CDR3, as DNA: TGCGCCAGCAGTGATGATTTGGACAGGGCTGGCTACACCTTC. Its translation: CASSDDLDRAGYTF.

The chain links TRBV7-9 to TRBJ2-2; no definite D call. V lost 3 bases and J 4 bases, leaving 12 bases between the germline ends. CDR3 size: 15 residues. CDR1 and CDR2 (germline): SEHNR, FQNEAQ (reference sequence). Here the CDR3 DNA reads TGTGCCAGCAGCTTCCGGGTCCCGGGCACCGGGGAGCTGTTTTTT. Protein sequence: CASSFRVPGTGELFF.

Of note for this clone: Other nucleotide sequences from this sample produce the same CDR3. This sequence joins TRBV2 and TRBJ1-5, with 9 bases fitting TRBD1. Germline V gene lookup returns CDR1 SNHLY and CDR2 FYNNEI. The V gene end was trimmed by 5 bases and the J gene end by 6 bases; junction bases not matched to a gene: 5. This CDR3 is built from 14 residues. The chain's CDR3 is CASSPGQGSQPQHF. CDR3 bases: TGTGCCAGCAGTCCGGGACAGGGTAGTCAGCCCCAGCATTTT.

This chain joins TRBV11-3 and TRBJ2-7; maybe TRBD2 (6 bases). Per the germline V gene, CDR1 is SGHNT and CDR2 is YENEEA. With 10 bases removed from V and 0 bases from J, the gap between germline ends came to 16 bases. The CDR3 consists of 14 residues. CDR3 amino acids: CAISGTSISYEQYF. In DNA, the CDR3 is TGTGCCATCTCCGGGACTTCTATCTCCTACGAGCAGTACTTC. Based on the CDR3 plus reference TRBV11-3 and TRBJ2-7, the full variable domain is EAGVVQSPRYKIIEKKQPVAFWCNPISGHNTLYWYLQNLGQGPELLIRYENEEAVDDSQLPKDRFSAERLKGVDSTLKIQPAELGDSAVYLCAISGTSISYEQYFGPGTRLTVT.

The chain is built from TRBV6-4 and TRBJ2-1; 9 nucleotides align to TRBD2. Per the germline V gene, CDR1 is MRHNA and CDR2 is SNTAGT. V dropped 6 bases and J dropped 9; count of bases not matched to a gene: 15. The CDR3 is made up of 16 amino acids. CDR3 sequence (DNA): TGTGCCAGCAGCCGTCTCCCAGGGACTAGCCTGGGTGAGCAGTTCTTC. Translated: CASSRLPGTSLGEQFF.

The CDR3 region has the DNA TGTGCCAGCAGCACAAACGGACAGGGATCGAGAAAGAAGGAAAAACTGTTTTTT. Protein: CASSTNGQGSRKKEKLFF. The V and J genes are TRBV5-6 and TRBJ1-4, with 8 bases lining up with TRBD1. V gave up 4 bases and J gave up 8 bases; unmatched junction bases: 19. The CDR3 runs to 18 residues. Germline CDR1 SGHDT, CDR2 YYEEEE.